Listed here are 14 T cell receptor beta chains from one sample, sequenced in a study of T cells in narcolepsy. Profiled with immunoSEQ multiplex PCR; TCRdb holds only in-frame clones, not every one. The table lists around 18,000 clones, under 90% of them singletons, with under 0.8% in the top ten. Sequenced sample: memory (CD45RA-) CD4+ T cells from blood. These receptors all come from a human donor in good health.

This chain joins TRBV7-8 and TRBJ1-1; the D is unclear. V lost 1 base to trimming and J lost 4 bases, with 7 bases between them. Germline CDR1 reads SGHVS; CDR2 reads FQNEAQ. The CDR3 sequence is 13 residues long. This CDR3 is CASSLEAGTEAFF. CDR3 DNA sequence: TGTGCCAGCAGCTTAGAGGCGGGCACTGAAGCTTTCTTT.

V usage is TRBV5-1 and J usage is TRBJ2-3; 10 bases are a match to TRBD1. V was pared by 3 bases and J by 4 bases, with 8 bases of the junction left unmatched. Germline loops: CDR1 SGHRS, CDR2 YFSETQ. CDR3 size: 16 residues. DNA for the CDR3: TGCGCCAGCAGCTATGACAGGGGGCGATTTTCAGATACGCAGTATTTT. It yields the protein CASSYDRGRFSDTQYF.

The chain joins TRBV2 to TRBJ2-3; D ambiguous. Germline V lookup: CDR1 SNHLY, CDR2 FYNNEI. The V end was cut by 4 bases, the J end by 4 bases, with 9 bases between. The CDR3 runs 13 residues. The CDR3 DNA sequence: TGTGCCAGCAGTGGTAGCTTTCCAGATACGCAGTATTTT. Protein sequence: CASSGSFPDTQYF.

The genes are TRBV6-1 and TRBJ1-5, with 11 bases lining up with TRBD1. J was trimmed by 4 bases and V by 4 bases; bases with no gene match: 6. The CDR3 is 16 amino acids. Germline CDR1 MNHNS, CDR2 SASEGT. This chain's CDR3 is CASSADRGPLNQPQHF. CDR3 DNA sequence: TGTGCCAGCAGTGCGGACAGGGGGCCCCTTAATCAGCCCCAGCATTTT.

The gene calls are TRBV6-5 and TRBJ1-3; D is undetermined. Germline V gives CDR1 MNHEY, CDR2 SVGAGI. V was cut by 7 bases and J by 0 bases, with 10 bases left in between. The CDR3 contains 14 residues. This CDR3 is CASKGSFSGNTIYF. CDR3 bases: TGTGCCAGCAAGGGCAGCTTCTCTGGAAACACCATATATTTT.

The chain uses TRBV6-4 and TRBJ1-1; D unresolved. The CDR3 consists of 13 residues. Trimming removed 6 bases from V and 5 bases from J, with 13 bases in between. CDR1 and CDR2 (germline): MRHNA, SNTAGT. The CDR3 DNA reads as TGTGCCAGCAGCGATCGGCTAGGGACTGAAGCTTTCTTT. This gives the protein CASSDRLGTEAFF.

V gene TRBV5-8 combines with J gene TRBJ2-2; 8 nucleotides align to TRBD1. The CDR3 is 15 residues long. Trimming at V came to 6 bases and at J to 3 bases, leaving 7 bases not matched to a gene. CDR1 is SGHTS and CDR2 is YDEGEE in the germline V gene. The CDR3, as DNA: TGTGCCAGCACCTCTACGACAGGGGACACCGGGGAGCTGTTTTTT. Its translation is CASTSTTGDTGELFF.

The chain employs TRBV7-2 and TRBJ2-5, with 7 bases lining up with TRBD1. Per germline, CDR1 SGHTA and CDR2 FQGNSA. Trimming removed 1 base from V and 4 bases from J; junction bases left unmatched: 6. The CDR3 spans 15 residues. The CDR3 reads CASSLGGGFGETQYF. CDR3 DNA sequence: TGTGCCAGCAGCTTAGGAGGGGGCTTCGGAGAGACCCAGTACTTC.

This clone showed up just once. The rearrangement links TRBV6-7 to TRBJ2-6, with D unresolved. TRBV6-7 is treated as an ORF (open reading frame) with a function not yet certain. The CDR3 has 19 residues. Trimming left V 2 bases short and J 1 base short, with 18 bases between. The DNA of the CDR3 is TGTGCCAGCAGTTACCGACCCGAAAAGCCCAAGTCTGGGGCCAACGTCCTGACTTTC. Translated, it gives CASSYRPEKPKSGANVLTF.

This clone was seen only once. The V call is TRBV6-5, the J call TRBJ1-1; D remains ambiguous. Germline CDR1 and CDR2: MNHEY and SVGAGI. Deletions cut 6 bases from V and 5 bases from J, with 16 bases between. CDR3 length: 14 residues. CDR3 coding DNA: TGTGCCAGCAGCCCGGCCCCTCAGCGGACTGAAGCTTTCTTT. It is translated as CASSPAPQRTEAFF.

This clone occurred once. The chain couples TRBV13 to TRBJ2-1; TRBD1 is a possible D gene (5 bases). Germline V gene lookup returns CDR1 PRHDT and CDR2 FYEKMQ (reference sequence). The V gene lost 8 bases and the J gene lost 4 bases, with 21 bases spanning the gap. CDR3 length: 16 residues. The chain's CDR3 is CASSPPPGRAYNEQFF. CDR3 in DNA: TGTGCCAGCTCACCCCCCCCGGGCAGGGCATACAATGAGCAGTTCTTC.

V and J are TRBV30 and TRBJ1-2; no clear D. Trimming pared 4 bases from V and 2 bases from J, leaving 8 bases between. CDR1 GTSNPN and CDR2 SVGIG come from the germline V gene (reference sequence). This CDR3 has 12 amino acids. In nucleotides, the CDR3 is TGTGCCTGGAATGCGGAGAACTATGGCTACACCTTC. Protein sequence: CAWNAENYGYTF.

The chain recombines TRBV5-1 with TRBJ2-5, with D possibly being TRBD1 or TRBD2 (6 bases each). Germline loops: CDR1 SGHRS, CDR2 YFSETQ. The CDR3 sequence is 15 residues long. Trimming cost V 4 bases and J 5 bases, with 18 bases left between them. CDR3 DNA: TGCGCCAGCAGCCCAATGAGGGGGGAAGGGGAGACCCAGTACTTC. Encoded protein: CASSPMRGEGETQYF. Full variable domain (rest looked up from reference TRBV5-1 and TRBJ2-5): KAGVTQTPRYLIKTRGQQVTLSCSPISGHRSVSWYQQTPGQGLQFLFEYFSETQRNKGNFPGRFSGRQFSNSRSEMNVSTLELGDSALYLCASSPMRGEGETQYFGPGTRLLVL.

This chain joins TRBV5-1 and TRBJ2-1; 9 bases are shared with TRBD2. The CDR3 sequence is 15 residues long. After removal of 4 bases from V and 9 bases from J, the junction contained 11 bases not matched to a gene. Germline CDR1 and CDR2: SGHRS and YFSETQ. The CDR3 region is CASSLALAGQSEQFF. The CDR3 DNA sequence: TGCGCCAGCAGCCTGGCGCTAGCGGGGCAAAGTGAGCAGTTCTTC.